The sequence of this T cell receptor (beta chain) was determined in a study of T cells in Graves' hyperthyroidism and ophthalmopathy. Amplified regions were TCR beta CDR3 sequences from RNA transcripts. HTBI primers were used for first-round RT-PCR of the TCR CDR3. TCRdb re-called the multiplex PCR reads with MiXCR, one entry per CDR3 protein. The data show about 260,000 distinct CDR3 sequences, 15% to 20% seen once. Note on this clonotype: Its antigen is unknown.

Broader study findings: The blood repertoire included most of the expanded thyroid clonotypes above 0.001.

The CDR3 loop spans 17 amino acids. The V gene lost 6 bases and the J gene lost 1 base, with 16 bases spanning the gap. Germline V gene data show CDR1 as SGHVS and CDR2 as FNYEAQ. The clonotype was recovered from a woman aged 18 to 35 with Graves' ophthalmopathy. Sample: blood. The chain employs TRBV7-6 and TRBJ2-6; TRBD2 might be the D (6 bases). Here the CDR3 reads CASSGLGGLSGANVLTF. CDR3 coding DNA: TGTGCCAGCAGTGGGCTGGGGGGACTTTCTGGGGCCAACGTCCTGACTTTC.